This passage covers 30 T cell receptor beta chains from one sample sequenced in a study of blood T cells in healthy people across ages. Primers used in a second PCR of roughly 7 to 12 cycles were a sample-barcoded 5' primer and a J-beta primer mix. One entry per CDR3 protein results from TCRdb running MiXCR on the 5' RACE reads. The data show 650,000 to 950,000 distinct CDR3 sequences, with roughly 44% seen just once and around 18% held by the top ten. The sample consisted of blood. These receptors all stem from a man in his sixties in good health.

There are a few counts of this clonotype. The chain employs TRBV10-3 and TRBJ2-7; D unresolved. Germline values: CDR1 ENHRY, CDR2 SYGVKD. CDR3 size: 13 residues. Deletions cut 3 bases from V and 6 bases from J, with 12 bases between. The CDR3 region has the DNA TGTGCCATCAGTGACCCGTCGGGTACCGAGCAGTACTTC. Translated, it gives CAISDPSGTEQYF.

V gene TRBV20-1 combines with J gene TRBJ2-1, with D perhaps assigned TRBD1 or TRBD2 (5 bases each). V lost 6 bases to trimming and J lost 1 base, with 19 bases between them. The CDR3 spans 16 residues. From germline, CDR1 is DFQATT and CDR2 SNEGSKA (reference sequence). This CDR3 reads CSAPSLLAGSYNEQFF. Here the CDR3 DNA reads TGCAGTGCACCATCCCTCCTAGCAGGGTCCTACAATGAGCAGTTCTTC.

This clonotype showed up just a few times. This chain links TRBV20-1 with TRBJ2-1; TRBD2 might be the D (5 bases). The germline gives CDR1 DFQATT, CDR2 SNEGSKA (reference sequence). The CDR3 length is 16 residues. Trimming removed 2 bases at V and 3 bases at J, with 17 bases between. CDR3 amino acids: CSARIHSGPRYNEQFF. DNA for the CDR3: TGCAGTGCTAGAATTCACAGCGGACCTCGCTACAATGAGCAGTTCTTC.

The V call is TRBV11-2, the J call TRBJ2-2, with D perhaps TRBD1 (5 bases). Looked up from germline, CDR1 is SGHAT and CDR2 is FQNNGV. V shed 8 bases and J shed 5 bases, with 15 bases lying between them. The CDR3 extends over 14 amino acids. CDR3 in DNA: TGTGCCAGCCACTCGCAGGGAACAACCGGGGAGCTGTTTTTT. Amino acids: CASHSQGTTGELFF.

The genes are TRBV7-2 and TRBJ1-4; D perhaps matches TRBD1 (6 bases). Germline V gives CDR1 SGHTA, CDR2 FQGNSA. Trimming pared 5 bases from V and 7 bases from J, leaving 20 bases between. The CDR3 has 16 amino acids. CDR3: CASSRAGSQGIEKLFF. CDR3 in DNA: TGTGCCAGCAGCCGGGCGGGCAGCCAGGGGATTGAAAAACTGTTTTTT.

This clonotype came up a few times. The CDR3 spells CASSLMQGAYNEQFF. The CDR3 region has the DNA TGTGCCAGCAGTTTAATGCAGGGGGCCTACAATGAGCAGTTCTTC. The chain recombines TRBV12-3 or TRBV12-4 with TRBJ2-1; 7 bases line up with TRBD1. This CDR3 has 15 amino acids. The trim removed 2 bases at V and 2 bases at J, leaving 3 bases unmatched.

The chain links TRBV13 to TRBJ1-5; D is unresolved. Germline lookup yields CDR1 PRHDT and CDR2 FYEKMQ (reference sequence). Trimming left V 3 bases short and J 7 bases short, with 7 bases between. This CDR3 region has 12 residues. This chain's CDR3 is CASSFFRQPQHF. The CDR3 DNA sequence: TGTGCCAGCAGCTTTTTTAGGCAGCCCCAGCATTTT.

This clonotype came up a few times. J is TRBJ2-5 and V is TRBV9; 7 bases are shared with TRBD1. The CDR3 totals 16 residues. Looked up from germline, CDR1 is SGDLS and CDR2 is YYNGEE. The J segment lost 4 bases and the V segment lost 0 bases, leaving 9 bases of the junction unmatched. The CDR3 here is CASSVGEGGLLETQYF. The CDR3 coding sequence is TGTGCCAGCAGCGTAGGGGAAGGGGGCCTTTTAGAGACCCAGTACTTC.

This clonotype appeared once. This sequence joins TRBV4-1 and TRBJ2-5; TRBD2 is a possible D gene (6 bases). Germline values: CDR1 MGHRA, CDR2 YSYEKL. Trimming removed 3 bases at V and 11 bases at J, with 19 bases between. The CDR3 runs 14 residues. The CDR3 DNA follows: TGCGCCAGCAGCCACCGGACCGGCTCGGGGGAGCAGTACTTC. This gives the protein CASSHRTGSGEQYF.

The rearrangement links TRBV28 to TRBJ1-2; 7 nucleotides match TRBD1. Unmatched junction bases numbered 8, after V lost 5 bases and J lost 8 bases. CDR1 and CDR2 (germline): MDHEN, SYDVKM. There are 13 residues in the CDR3. The CDR3 loop reads CASSPGQVRGYTF. The CDR3 nucleotides read TGTGCCAGCAGTCCCGGACAGGTACGGGGCTACACCTTC.

This clonotype was seen a handful of times. The rearrangement uses TRBV7-9 and TRBJ1-2; D possibly corresponds to TRBD1 (5 bases). The CDR3 totals 16 residues. Trimming removed 6 bases at V and 3 bases at J, with 20 bases between. Germline values: CDR1 SEHNR, CDR2 FQNEAQ (reference sequence). The CDR3 sequence: CASRKAGTQADYGYTF. The CDR3 DNA reads as TGTGCCAGCAGGAAAGCGGGGACTCAAGCGGACTATGGCTACACCTTC.

The gene calls are TRBV5-1 and TRBJ2-7, with D perhaps assigned TRBD1 or TRBD2 (5 bases each). CDR1 is SGHRS and CDR2 is YFSETQ in the germline V gene. V was trimmed by 0 bases and J by 0 bases, leaving 25 bases between them. This CDR3 spans 20 amino acids. In DNA, the CDR3 is TGCGCCAGCAGCTTGGCCGGGGCCAGTCTCACCAATCCTCTCTCCTACGAGCAGTACTTC. Protein product: CASSLAGASLTNPLSYEQYF. The full variable domain, with the rest looked up from reference TRBV5-1 and TRBJ2-7, is KAGVTQTPRYLIKTRGQQVTLSCSPISGHRSVSWYQQTPGQGLQFLFEYFSETQRNKGNFPGRFSGRQFSNSRSEMNVSTLELGDSALYLCASSLAGASLTNPLSYEQYFGPGTRLTVT.

This clonotype has a handful of counts. This CDR3 is CASSQMTDTYEQYF. CDR3 DNA: TGTGCCAGCAGCCAAATGACTGATACCTACGAGCAGTACTTC. The chain joins TRBV5-6 to TRBJ2-7; D is uncertain. Germline CDR1 is SGHDT and CDR2 is YYEEEE. This CDR3 has 14 residues. V was trimmed by 4 bases and J by 2 bases, leaving 13 bases between them.

This clonotype was picked up a small number of times. This chain uses TRBV20-1 with TRBJ1-1, with no clear D. The CDR3 has 15 residues. Trimming shortened V by 5 bases and J by 1 base, and 17 bases separated the two germline ends. Germline V gene sequence: CDR1 DFQATT, CDR2 SNEGSKA (reference sequence). This chain's CDR3 is CSALPYRASNTEAFF. In DNA, the CDR3 is TGCAGTGCTCTCCCTTACAGAGCGTCGAACACTGAAGCTTTCTTT.

The table lists this clonotype with a count of one. This chain joins TRBV5-6 and TRBJ2-4; 10 bases are shared with TRBD1. The DNA end favors TRBJ2-7, so the J call may be wrong. The germline V gene encodes CDR1 SGHDT and CDR2 YYEEEE. CDR3 length: 16 residues. The CDR3 protein is CASSLGQGARAYEQYF. CDR3 DNA: TGTGCCAGCAGCTTGGGACAGGGGGCGCGAGCCTACGAGCAGTACTTC.

The chain carries TRBV12-3 or TRBV12-4 and TRBJ2-2; 11 bases are a match to TRBD1. V dropped 5 bases and J dropped 0; count of bases not matched to a gene: 8. CDR3 length equals 18 residues. CDR3 amino acids: CASSRTGGFKTNTGELFF. CDR3 bases: TGTGCCAGCAGTCGGACAGGGGGCTTTAAGACGAACACCGGGGAGCTGTTTTTT.

This clonotype was recorded a few times. For the CDR3, the DNA is TGCGCCAGCAGTGTGACAGGGGAATCTCAGCCCCAGCATTTT. Translating it yields CASSVTGESQPQHF. The chain uses TRBV10-2 and TRBJ1-5; 8 bases align to TRBD1. The germline gives CDR1 WSHSY, CDR2 SAAADI. With 4 bases clipped from V and 6 bases from J, the junction kept 5 bases outside the gene matches. CDR3 size: 14 residues.

The chain recombines TRBV3-1 with TRBJ2-7; D is unresolved. CDR3 length: 13 residues. The V gene lost 0 bases and the J gene lost 4 bases, with 7 bases spanning the gap. Looked up from germline, CDR1 is LGHDT and CDR2 is YNNKEL (reference sequence). CDR3 DNA: TGTGCCAGCAGCCAAGATAACACATACGAGCAGTACTTC. This codes for CASSQDNTYEQYF.

There are many counts of this clonotype. The gene calls are TRBV20-1 and TRBJ2-1; 8 bases agree with TRBD2. The germline CDR1 and CDR2 sequences are DFQATT and SNEGSKA (reference sequence). This CDR3 has 15 residues. Germline trimming cut 2 bases from V and 0 bases from J; bases unmatched to any gene: 3. The CDR3 DNA reads as TGCAGTGCTAGACTCGCGGGGGGCTCCTACAATGAGCAGTTCTTC. This sequence encodes CSARLAGGSYNEQFF.

In regard to this clonotype: Given a much more abundant clone one base away, this may be a read error. This chain connects TRBV3-1 to TRBJ2-7; D not resolved. CDR1 LGHDT and CDR2 YNNKEL come from the germline V gene (reference sequence). The CDR3 has 12 residues. CDR3 region: CASNQSSYEQYF. CDR3 nucleotide sequence: TGTGCCAGCAACCAAAGCTCCTACGAGCAGTACTTC.

The V and J genes are TRBV20-1 and TRBJ2-5, with D perhaps TRBD1 (5 bases). The CDR3 contains 12 residues. V lost 3 bases and J 3 bases, leaving 8 bases between the germline ends. CDR1 DFQATT and CDR2 SNEGSKA come from the germline V gene (reference sequence). The CDR3 is CSASQGEETQYF. For the CDR3, the DNA is TGCAGTGCTAGCCAGGGCGAAGAGACCCAGTACTTC.

Ten or more counts support this clonotype. The chain recombines TRBV6-1 with TRBJ2-7; 7 nucleotides align to TRBD1. The germline V gene has CDR1 MNHNS and CDR2 SASEGT. V trimming: 6 bases; J trimming: 2 bases; junction bases outside the gene matches: 4. The CDR3 loop spans 13 amino acids. CDR3 nucleotide sequence: TGTGCCAGCAGCCGGGACAGTGCCTACGAGCAGTACTTC. Translating gives CASSRDSAYEQYF.

Points on this clonotype: The junction does not match germline at one end; this may be a read error. The rearrangement joins TRBV4-3 to TRBJ2-5, with TRBD1 matching 9 bases. The DNA end lines up better with TRBJ2-7; the J call may be wrong. The germline gives CDR1 LGHNA, CDR2 YSLEER. This CDR3 has 17 residues. The CDR3 loop is CTSSQDRVPDRGNEQYF. In nucleotides, the CDR3 is TGCACCAGCAGCCAAGATAGGGTCCCGGACAGGGGCAACGAGCAGTACTTC.

This clonotype was seen only a few times. The V call is TRBV29-1, the J call TRBJ2-1; 8 nucleotides line up with TRBD2. CDR3 length equals 12 residues. V trimming: 5 bases; J trimming: 6 bases; junction bases outside the gene matches: 3. CDR1 and CDR2 from the germline V gene are SQVTM and ANQGSEA. DNA of the CDR3: TGCAGCGTTTCGGGGGGGCGCAATGAGCAGTTCTTC. This translates into CSVSGGRNEQFF.

The rearrangement joins TRBV12-3 or TRBV12-4 to TRBJ1-2, with 10 nucleotides matching TRBD1. V shed 5 bases and J 7 bases; nucleotides not matched to a gene: 10. There are 15 residues in the CDR3. The CDR3 spells CASSLRDRGAIGYTF. Here the CDR3 DNA reads TGTGCCAGCAGTCTAAGGGACAGGGGCGCTATTGGCTACACCTTC.

V gene TRBV6-5 combines with J gene TRBJ2-1, with D perhaps matching TRBD2 (6 bases). CDR3 length: 15 residues. Trimming took 5 bases from V and 5 from J, leaving 16 bases between them. CDR1 and CDR2 (germline): MNHEY, SVGAGI. CDR3 region: CASSTAREAHNEQFF. The CDR3 DNA sequence: TGTGCCAGCAGTACCGCGAGGGAGGCACACAATGAGCAGTTCTTC.

The chain recombines TRBV11-2 with TRBJ2-7; a weak D match, TRBD1 (6 bases). Trimming took 5 bases from V and 10 from J, leaving 12 bases between them. This CDR3 is built from 11 residues. Germline assignment: CDR1 SGHAT and CDR2 FQNNGV. CDR3 sequence: CASSQDRPQYF. The CDR3 region has the DNA TGTGCCAGCAGCCAGGACAGACCCCAGTACTTC.

The genes are TRBV3-1 and TRBJ1-2, with D unresolved. This CDR3 contains 15 residues. Trimming left V 4 bases short and J 8 bases short, with 20 bases between. Germline CDR1 reads LGHDT; CDR2 reads YNNKEL (reference sequence). The CDR3 loop reads CASSRTATETTGYTF. The DNA of the CDR3 is TGTGCCAGCAGCCGGACTGCTACGGAGACAACAGGCTACACCTTC.

The chain has TRBV7-9 and TRBJ1-1; D call uncertain. V was trimmed by 2 bases and J by 4 bases, leaving 14 bases between them. From germline, CDR1 is SEHNR and CDR2 FQNEAQ (reference sequence). This CDR3 has 15 amino acids. CDR3 sequence (DNA): TGTGCCAGCAGCTTAAACCCTATATCACCCACTGAAGCTTTCTTT. Its translation is CASSLNPISPTEAFF.

This clonotype occurred a few times. The rearrangement joins TRBV9 to TRBJ2-5; TRBD1 agrees at 7 bases. The DNA matches TRBJ2-7 better at its end, which makes the J call doubtful. This CDR3 spans 15 amino acids. CDR1 is SGDLS and CDR2 is YYNGEE in the germline V gene. CDR3 DNA: TGTGCCAGCAGCGCAAGCCCCGGGACAGTCTACGAGCAGTACTTC. Amino acids: CASSASPGTVYEQYF.